A selection of T cell receptor beta chains follows, all from one sample in a study of identical twins. TCRdb called the 5' RACE reads again in MiXCR, with one record for every CDR3 protein. The sample consists of roughly 240,000 distinct CDR3 sequences, about 7.3% of them appearing once. These data are also associated with another study on yellow fever vaccine responses in identical twins.

Sequenced input: memory (CD45RO+) T cells sorted from blood. The receptors here all came from a woman aged 18-29 years in good health. Each CDR3 is given with its conserved first and last residue. The order of the fields is V gene, J gene, clone size, D gene, CDR3 protein, CDR3 DNA. D genes are given only for firm matches. Where a row states a size, it is once, few, many or the class of an expanded clone; other rows omit it.

>TRBV3-1|TRBJ2-1|many|TRBD2
CASSQQGLAGYEQFF
TGTGCCAGCAGCCAACAAGGACTAGCGGGATATGAGCAGTTCTTC
>TRBV4-1|TRBJ2-1|many|TRBD2
CASSQWGLAGDFSYNEQFF
TGCGCCAGCAGCCAATGGGGACTAGCGGGGGACTTCTCCTACAATGAGCAGTTCTTC
>TRBV19|TRBJ1-5|-|TRBD1
CASSQGGRNQPQHF
TGTGCCAGTAGCCAGGGGGGCCGTAATCAGCCCCAGCATTTT
>TRBV20-1|TRBJ2-1|few|-
CSASESNNEQFF
TGCAGTGCTAGTGAATCAAACAATGAGCAGTTCTTC
>TRBV28|TRBJ2-1|-|-
CASRDRPRYNEQFF
TGTGCCAGCCGTGACAGGCCCCGATACAATGAGCAGTTCTTC
>TRBV12-3/TRBV12-4|TRBJ2-5|few|TRBD2
CASSFRPSRPYTSGKRGEETQYF
TGTGCCAGCAGTTTTCGCCCCTCCCGGCCCTACACTAGCGGGAAAAGGGGGGAAGAGACCCAGTACTTC
>TRBV7-3|TRBJ2-1|-|-
CASSLTGVTEQFF
TGTGCCAGCAGCTTAACCGGCGTCACTGAGCAGTTCTTC
>TRBV15|TRBJ2-5|few|TRBD1
CATSRGQGQETQYF
TGTGCCACCAGCAGAGGACAGGGACAAGAGACCCAGTACTTC
>TRBV18|TRBJ2-5|many|-
CASSPAQETQYF
TGTGCCAGCTCACCAGCCCAAGAGACCCAGTACTTC
>TRBV20-1|TRBJ2-1|-|TRBD2
CSAERGPGTSGNNEQFF
TGCAGTGCTGAAAGAGGTCCCGGGACTAGCGGGAACAATGAGCAGTTCTTC
>TRBV10-3|TRBJ2-2|-|-
CATGGNTGELFF
TGTGCCACTGGGGGGAACACCGGGGAGCTGTTTTTT
>TRBV12-3/TRBV12-4|TRBJ2-7|-|-
CASSPGAQSVEQYF
TGTGCCAGCAGCCCGGGGGCCCAGTCGGTCGAGCAGTACTTC
>TRBV11-2|TRBJ1-4|few|-
CASSLAVRTNEKLFF
TGTGCCAGCAGCTTAGCCGTCCGGACTAATGAAAAACTGTTTTTT
>TRBV15|TRBJ2-3|many|-
CATSRDFGHTDTQYF
TGTGCCACCAGCAGAGATTTTGGGCATACAGATACGCAGTATTTT
>TRBV7-3|TRBJ2-3|many|-
CASSSLDRGGTDTQYF
TGTGCCAGCAGCTCCTTAGACAGAGGGGGCACAGATACGCAGTATTTT
>TRBV20-1|TRBJ1-5|few|-
CSAGQVGNQPQHF
TGCAGTGCTGGCCAGGTGGGCAATCAGCCCCAGCATTTT
>TRBV7-9|TRBJ2-3|many|-
CASSAGGGSTDTQYF
TGTGCCAGCTCCGCTGGGGGAGGAAGCACAGATACGCAGTATTTT
>TRBV25-1|TRBJ2-1|many|-
CASSGGNEQFF
TGTGCCAGCAGTGGGGGGAATGAGCAGTTCTTC
>TRBV28|TRBJ2-1|many|TRBD2
CASGASGSNEQFF
TGTGCCAGCGGGGCTAGCGGGAGTAATGAGCAGTTCTTC
>TRBV24-1|TRBJ2-3|few|TRBD2
CATSEGTTGLTDTQYF
TGTGCCACCAGTGAAGGGACTACAGGTTTGACAGATACGCAGTATTTT
>TRBV4-1|TRBJ1-1|-|-
CASSRRSSDTEAFF
TGCGCCAGCAGCCGCAGGAGTTCGGACACTGAAGCTTTCTTT
>TRBV2|TRBJ2-1|many|TRBD1
CASSVGTGSYNEQFF
TGTGCCAGCAGTGTGGGGACAGGATCGTACAATGAGCAGTTCTTC
>TRBV19|TRBJ1-5|few|-
CASRLDSNNQPQHF
TGTGCCAGTAGGCTGGACAGTAACAATCAGCCCCAGCATTTT
>TRBV3-1|TRBJ2-7|-|-
CASSQWTDSYEQYF
TGTGCCAGCAGCCAATGGACAGATTCCTACGAGCAGTACTTC
>TRBV12-3/TRBV12-4|TRBJ1-4|many|-
CASSLGGNEKLFF
TGCGCCAGCAGCTTGGGCGGTAATGAAAAACTGTTTTTT
>TRBV29-1|TRBJ2-2|many|-
CSVARGNTGELFF
TGCAGCGTTGCTAGGGGGAACACCGGGGAGCTGTTTTTT
>TRBV6-1|TRBJ2-1|many|TRBD2
CASSDPKRGPSYNEQFF
TGTGCCAGCAGTGACCCTAAGCGGGGACCCTCCTACAATGAGCAGTTCTTC
>TRBV5-1|TRBJ2-2|few|-
CASSLNPTYGGELFF
TGCGCCAGCAGCTTGAATCCGACGTACGGCGGGGAGCTGTTTTTT
>TRBV11-2|TRBJ2-1|many|TRBD1
CASSSPNRQGWQFF
TGTGCCAGCAGCTCCCCAAACAGACAGGGCTGGCAGTTCTTC
>TRBV2|TRBJ2-1|few|TRBD2
CASLGGRAGGGNEQFF
TGTGCCAGCCTGGGCGGACGGGCGGGGGGGGGCAATGAGCAGTTCTTC
>TRBV6-1|TRBJ2-1|-|-
CASSGEGGVPGEQFF
TGTGCCAGCAGTGGGGAAGGTGGGGTTCCCGGTGAGCAGTTCTTC
>TRBV5-1|TRBJ2-3|many|-
CASSSRGRDTQYF
TGCGCCAGCAGCTCCAGGGGCAGAGATACGCAGTATTTT
>TRBV14|TRBJ1-1|-|TRBD1
CATSRDSGAFF
TGTGCCACTAGCCGGGACAGTGGTGCTTTCTTT
>TRBV10-3|TRBJ1-1|-|-
CAISEDSPRMFTEAFF
TGTGCCATCAGTGAGGACAGCCCGCGAATGTTCACTGAAGCTTTCTTT
>TRBV12-3/TRBV12-4|TRBJ2-3|many|-
CASSPNTDTQYF
TGTGCCAGCAGTCCGAACACAGATACGCAGTATTTT
>TRBV27|TRBJ2-3|-|-
CASSDLRGGGADTQYF
TGTGCCAGCAGTGACCTTAGGGGCGGGGGCGCAGATACGCAGTATTTT
>TRBV7-3|TRBJ2-2|few|TRBD1
CASSLTRAGGSGELFF
TGTGCCAGCAGCTTAACGAGGGCAGGGGGCTCCGGGGAGCTGTTTTTT
>TRBV2|TRBJ2-1|few|-
CASKREYNEQFF
TGTGCCAGCAAAAGGGAGTACAATGAGCAGTTCTTC
>TRBV29-1|TRBJ1-1|many|-
CSVGPRNTEAFF
TGCAGCGTTGGCCCACGGAACACTGAAGCTTTCTTT
>TRBV5-1|TRBJ2-1|-|TRBD2
CASSLRRTGGSYNEQFF
TGCGCCAGCAGCTTGAGGAGGACGGGGGGCTCCTACAATGAGCAGTTCTTC
>TRBV4-1|TRBJ2-7|-|TRBD1
CASSRGQGALEQYF
TGCGCCAGCAGTCGTGGACAGGGGGCTCTCGAGCAGTACTTC
>TRBV7-7|TRBJ2-2|few|-
CASSLTGYHTGELFF
TGTGCCAGCAGCTTAACCGGGTATCACACCGGGGAGCTGTTTTTT
>TRBV6-1|TRBJ2-7|many|TRBD1
CASRTSGTGAYEQYF
TGTGCCAGCAGAACCTCCGGGACAGGGGCCTACGAGCAGTACTTC
>TRBV12-3/TRBV12-4|TRBJ2-7|many|TRBD1
CASSTPRQDREEQYF
TGTGCCAGCAGCACCCCCCGACAGGACAGGGAAGAGCAGTACTTC
>TRBV20-1|TRBJ2-5|-|-
CSARPDRPARGTQYF
TGCAGTGCTAGACCAGACAGGCCGGCTCGGGGGACCCAGTACTTC
>TRBV5-1|TRBJ2-3|many|TRBD1
CASSVGTGRDTQYF
TGCGCCAGCAGCGTGGGGACAGGAAGGGATACGCAGTATTTT
>TRBV6-2/TRBV6-3|TRBJ2-5|many|-
CASIRPGTQETQYF
TGTGCCAGCATTAGGCCGGGAACACAAGAGACCCAGTACTTC